This T cell receptor beta chain appears in the sequencing data of a study of shared clonotypes between healthy human individuals. Sorted-subset replicate PCRs used approximately 200 ng of genomic DNA. This amount corresponded to 30,000 to 35,000 T cell genomes. Measured with immunoSEQ multiplex PCR; TCRdb has only the in-frame clones, and not every one. The sample holds 2 million to 2.5 million clones, roughly 92% seen once. The study, taken as a whole, reports: Several donors held about 5% of naive CD4 clonotypes in common.

The CDR3 loop spans 15 amino acids. CDR1 is SGHNT, CDR2 YYREEE, per germline (reference sequence). After removal of 2 bases from V and 0 bases from J, the junction contained 1 base not matched to a gene. To note about this clone: Its specificity is unknown.

V and J are TRBV5-4 and TRBJ2-1, with 8 bases matching TRBD2. The sample was naive CD4+ T cells from PBMCs. Subset described: CD45RA+ positively selected. The TCR sequence derives from a man in his late teens or twenties in good health. Some clones in this sample may be carry-over from other donors' samples. CDR3 in amino acids: CASSFSGGSYNEQFF. The CDR3 nucleotides are TGTGCCAGCAGCTTCAGCGGGGGCTCCTACAATGAGCAGTTCTTC. Drawing the rest from reference TRBV5-4 and TRBJ2-1, the complete variable domain is ETGVTQSPTHLIKTRGQQVTLRCSSQSGHNTVSWYQQALGQGPQFIFQYYREEENGRGNFPPRFSGLQFPNYSSELNVNALELDDSALYLCASSFSGGSYNEQFFGPGTRLTVL.